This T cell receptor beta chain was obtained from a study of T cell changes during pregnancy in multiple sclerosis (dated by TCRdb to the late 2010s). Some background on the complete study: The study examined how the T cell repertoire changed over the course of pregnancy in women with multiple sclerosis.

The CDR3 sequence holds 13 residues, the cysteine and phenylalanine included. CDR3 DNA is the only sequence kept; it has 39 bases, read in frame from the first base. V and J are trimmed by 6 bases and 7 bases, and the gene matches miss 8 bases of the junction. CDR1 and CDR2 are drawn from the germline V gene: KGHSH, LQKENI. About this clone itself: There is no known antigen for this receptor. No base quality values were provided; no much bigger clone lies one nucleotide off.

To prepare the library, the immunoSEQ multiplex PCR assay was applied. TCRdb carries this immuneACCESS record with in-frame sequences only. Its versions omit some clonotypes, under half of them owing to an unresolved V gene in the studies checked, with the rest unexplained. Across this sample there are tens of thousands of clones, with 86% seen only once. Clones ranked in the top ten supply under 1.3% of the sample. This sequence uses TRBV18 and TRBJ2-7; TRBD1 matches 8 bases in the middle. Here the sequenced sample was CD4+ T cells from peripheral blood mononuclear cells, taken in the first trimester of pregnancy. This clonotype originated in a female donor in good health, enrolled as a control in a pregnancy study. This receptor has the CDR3 CASSLGQGGEQYF. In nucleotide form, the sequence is TGTGCCAGCTCCCTAGGACAGGGCGGGGAGCAGTACTTC. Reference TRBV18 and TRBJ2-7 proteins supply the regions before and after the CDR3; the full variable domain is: NAGVMQNPRHLVRRRGQEARLRCSPMKGHSHVYWYRQLPEEGLKFMVYLQKENIIDESGMPKERFSAEFPKEGPSILRIQQVVRGDSAAYFCASSLGQGGEQYFGPGTRLTVT.